This T cell receptor beta chain was retrieved from a study of blood T cell repertoires in COVID-19. This clone was picked up one time. At the DNA level, this CDR3 is encoded by other sequences in the same sample as well. Looked up from germline, CDR1 is SGHRS and CDR2 is YFSETQ. Trimming cost V 2 bases and J 5 bases; bases outside gene matches: 2. The CDR3 is 14 residues long. This table comes from immunoSEQ multiplex PCR, and its TCRdb copy is limited to in-frame clones, with some not included. The repertoire consists of more than 350,000 clones, with roughly 90% occurring once and the leading ten covering around 3%.

Specimen: peripheral blood. The TCR originated in a woman in her 30s with COVID-19, enrolled during active disease. V and J are TRBV5-1 and TRBJ2-1; 9 bases are shared with TRBD2. The CDR3 spells CASSLAGGHNEQFF. CDR3 nucleotides: TGCGCCAGCAGCTTAGCGGGGGGCCACAATGAGCAGTTCTTC.